One sample yielded the 10 T cell receptor beta chains listed below, sequenced in a study of blood T cell repertoires in COVID-19. TCRdb's copy holds only in-frame clones and misses some; the assay was immunoSEQ multiplex PCR. The sample has some 350,000 clones, 80% to 90% seen once; the top ten hold about 6.3%. The sample consisted of peripheral blood. These receptors were taken from a woman aged 45-65 years with COVID-19, enrolled during active disease.

DNA for the CDR3: TGTGCCAGCAGCAAAGGGGGGGTGAGCACAGATACGCAGTATTTT. It translates to CASSKGGVSTDTQYF. The rearrangement uses TRBV25-1 and TRBJ2-3; maybe TRBD2 (7 bases). V lost 6 bases to trimming and J lost 0 bases, with 13 bases between them. This CDR3 has 15 residues. CDR1 MGHDK and CDR2 SYGVNS come from the germline V gene.

The chain carries TRBV7-9 and TRBJ2-1; a weak D match, TRBD2 (6 bases). Trimming took off 4 bases at V and 4 bases at J, with 17 bases between the two ends. The CDR3 sequence is 16 residues long. CDR1 and CDR2 (germline): SEHNR, FQNEAQ (reference sequence). The CDR3: CASSSTILAAYNEQFF. The CDR3 region has the DNA TGTGCCAGCAGCTCGACTATTTTAGCGGCATACAATGAGCAGTTCTTC.

CDR3 in DNA: TGTGCCAGCTCACTGGGACAAACTAATGAAAAACTGTTTTTT. Translated: CASSLGQTNEKLFF. The rearrangement uses TRBV18 and TRBJ1-4; the D gene is possibly TRBD1 (6 bases). The V end lost 4 bases, the J end lost 1 base, and 7 bases lay between the germline ends. The CDR3 totals 14 residues. Germline V gene lookup returns CDR1 KGHSH and CDR2 LQKENI.

The CDR3 DNA reads TGCGCCAGCAGCTTGGCCGGGACTCAGAGCACAGATACGCAGTATTTT. This translates into CASSLAGTQSTDTQYF. This sequence joins TRBV5-1 and TRBJ2-3; D perhaps matches TRBD2 (6 bases). The CDR3 loop spans 16 amino acids. The V end was cut by 0 bases, the J end by 0 bases, with 11 bases between. Per the germline V gene, CDR1 is SGHRS and CDR2 is YFSETQ.

The J gene is TRBJ2-7, the V gene TRBV4-3, with TRBD2 identical over 8 bases. Germline V gene lookup returns CDR1 LGHNA and CDR2 YSLEER. The CDR3 spans 15 residues. Trimming took 2 bases from V and 3 from J; bases not matched to a gene: 6. The CDR3 nucleotides are TGCGCCAGCAGCCAAAATAGCGGGGTTCGCTACGAGCAGTACTTC. It is translated as CASSQNSGVRYEQYF.

Turning to this clone: This sample also contains other DNA sequences that code for the same CDR3. V is TRBV7-9 and J is TRBJ1-5; D is undetermined. CDR1 and CDR2 (germline): SEHNR, FQNEAQ (reference sequence). Trimming removed 1 base from V and 4 bases from J, with 8 bases in between. This CDR3 region has 14 residues. CDR3 nucleotide sequence: TGTGCCAGCAGCTTAGGGACGGGGAATCAGCCCCAGCATTTT. Amino acids: CASSLGTGNQPQHF. Supplemented by reference TRBV7-9 and TRBJ1-5, the full variable domain reads DTGVSQNPRHKITKRGQNVTFRCDPISEHNRLYWYRQTLGQGPEFLTYFQNEAQLEKSRLLSDRFSAERPKGSFSTLEIQRTEQGDSAMYLCASSLGTGNQPQHFGDGTRLSIL.

J is TRBJ1-3 and V is TRBV9; D possibly corresponds to TRBD1 (5 bases). The V and J ends lost 2 bases and 0 bases respectively, with 6 bases between them. Germline V lookup: CDR1 SGDLS, CDR2 YYNGEE. This CDR3 spans 14 amino acids. This chain's CDR3 is CASSVDSSGNTIYF. The CDR3 coding sequence is TGTGCCAGCAGCGTCGACAGCTCTGGAAACACCATATATTTT.

The J gene is TRBJ1-1, the V gene TRBV7-8, with D unresolved. CDR1 is SGHVS, CDR2 FQNEAQ, per germline. V was pared by 2 bases and J by 5 bases, with 12 bases between. The CDR3 consists of 14 residues. CDR3 loop: CASSLRTDTTEAFF. CDR3 bases: TGTGCCAGCAGCTTACGAACAGATACTACTGAAGCTTTCTTT.

The chain is built from TRBV5-1 and TRBJ1-4; the D is unclear. The CDR3 covers 14 residues. V shed 0 bases and J shed 8 bases, with 11 bases lying between them. Germline assignment: CDR1 SGHRS and CDR2 YFSETQ. CDR3 in DNA: TGCGCCAGCAGCTTGGCGTCTCCTGAGGAAAAACTGTTTTTT. The encoded protein is CASSLASPEEKLFF. Full variable domain (outside the CDR3, taken from reference TRBV5-1 and TRBJ1-4): KAGVTQTPRYLIKTRGQQVTLSCSPISGHRSVSWYQQTPGQGLQFLFEYFSETQRNKGNFPGRFSGRQFSNSRSEMNVSTLELGDSALYLCASSLASPEEKLFFGSGTQLSVL.

The V and J genes are TRBV7-9 and TRBJ1-1; D may be TRBD1 (5 bases). Germline V gives CDR1 SEHNR, CDR2 FQNEAQ (reference sequence). This CDR3 spans 15 amino acids. The ends were cut back, 6 bases at V and 5 bases at J, with 19 bases in the middle. Here the CDR3 DNA reads TGTGCCAGCAGTAGGTGGATGGAGGGGAGGACTGAAGCTTTCTTT. Translation: CASSRWMEGRTEAFF.